Below, 8 T cell receptor beta chains from the same sample are listed, as sequenced in a study of T cell repertoires in aging, cancer and after chemotherapy. TCR beta rearrangements were amplified from peripheral blood genomic DNA. Rearranged V-D-J TRB sequences were amplified with a mixed TRB-A/B primer pool. Using its own MiXCR run on the multiplex PCR reads, TCRdb lists one record per CDR3 protein. The sample includes around 5,800 distinct CDR3 sequences, 25% to 35% of them seen just once. Source material: blood. Receptor source: a human donor in good health.

The chain couples TRBV30 to TRBJ2-7, with TRBD1 identical over 10 bases. This CDR3 is built from 15 residues. The germline V gene has CDR1 GTSNPN and CDR2 SVGIG (reference sequence). With V trimmed by 1 base and J by 4 bases, 7 bases remained unmatched. CDR3 DNA: TGTGCCTGGAGTGAAAATTGGACAGGGGGGTACGAGCAGTACTTC. Translating it yields CAWSENWTGGYEQYF.

This clonotype turned up a few times. V gene TRBV24-1 combines with J gene TRBJ2-6; the D is unclear. V lost 5 bases and J 0 bases, leaving 16 bases between the germline ends. The CDR3 is 18 residues long. Germline V lookup: CDR1 KGHDR, CDR2 SFDVKD. CDR3 residues: CATSGLRTPSSGANVLTF. The CDR3 DNA follows: TGTGCCACCAGTGGGCTAAGGACCCCCAGCTCTGGGGCCAACGTCCTGACTTTC.

By share of the sample, this clonotype is medium-sized (0.01 to 0.1%). As DNA, the CDR3 is TGCAGCGTTGAATCTCAGAGCTCCTACAATGAGCAGTTCTTC. Its translation: CSVESQSSYNEQFF. This chain joins TRBV29-1 and TRBJ2-1; D gene unclear. Germline V gene sequence: CDR1 SQVTM, CDR2 ANQGSEA. With 2 bases removed from V and 0 bases from J, the gap between germline ends came to 8 bases. CDR3 length: 14 amino acids.

The chain employs TRBV7-2 and TRBJ1-4; D is unclear. This CDR3 contains 17 residues. CDR1 is SGHTA and CDR2 is FQGNSA in the germline V gene. Trimming took 5 bases from V and 0 from J, leaving 16 bases between them. The CDR3 DNA follows: TGTGCCAGCAGCCTTCAAGGAGCGGGGACAACTAATGAAAAACTGTTTTTT. Its protein product is CASSLQGAGTTNEKLFF.

The CDR3 DNA reads as TGTGCCAGCTGGCTTCCTAGCGGGAGGCGGACCGGGGAGCTGTTTTTT. It is translated as CASWLPSGRRTGELFF. The rearrangement links TRBV6-6 to TRBJ2-2; 11 bases map to TRBD2. CDR3 length: 16 amino acids. Germline V lookup: CDR1 MNHNY, CDR2 SVGAGI (reference sequence). Losses at the gene ends were 8 bases for V and 5 bases for J; bases not matched to a gene: 10.

Only a few counts were recorded for this clonotype. The chain links TRBV20-1 to TRBJ2-7; D unresolved. From germline, CDR1 is DFQATT and CDR2 SNEGSKA (reference sequence). The germline V and J ends were trimmed by 0 bases and 6 bases, with 18 bases remaining between them. The CDR3 spans 15 residues. DNA for the CDR3: TGCAGTGCTAGAGATTCGGAAGGGCGATGGGTCGAGCAGTACTTC. Encoded protein: CSARDSEGRWVEQYF.

A remark on this clonotype: At one of its ends the junction is not consistent with the germline gene, which may arise from a read error. The chain has TRBV7-6 and TRBJ2-2, with TRBD1 identical over 12 bases. The germline V gene has CDR1 SGHVS and CDR2 FNYEAQ. This CDR3 spans 19 amino acids. CDR3 coding DNA: TGTGCCAGCAGCCCACCCGGGACAGGGGGCCGAGGGTACACCTGGGAGCTGTTTTTT. Translation gives CASSPPGTGGRGYTWELFF.

The chain carries TRBV28 and TRBJ2-7; a weak D match, TRBD1 (5 bases). The germline gives CDR1 MDHEN, CDR2 SYDVKM. V gave up 5 bases and J gave up 0 bases, with 17 bases separating them. The CDR3 covers 16 residues. This CDR3 reads CASSATEAPLSYEQYF. CDR3 nucleotide sequence: TGTGCCAGCAGTGCGACAGAGGCCCCACTCTCCTACGAGCAGTACTTC.